The count of the clone carrying this TCR beta chain is one. The table came from immunoSEQ multiplex PCR; TCRdb's copy has only in-frame clones and leaves some out. The table records 300,000 to 400,000 clones, about 90% of them present only once. From germline, CDR1 is SGHRS and CDR2 YFSETQ. Deletions cut 5 bases from V and 2 bases from J, with 10 bases between. The CDR3 consists of 14 residues. This sample stems from a study of blood T cell repertoires in COVID-19. Seattle patient enrollment occurred during active infection, with longitudinal follow-up thereafter. This receptor was taken from a woman aged 70-85 years with COVID-19, enrolled during active disease. Sequenced sample: peripheral blood. V gene TRBV5-1 combines with J gene TRBJ2-2, with a tentative D call TRBD1 (5 bases). The CDR3 spells CASRKDTNTGELFF. CDR3 DNA sequence: TGCGCCAGCAGAAAGGACACCAACACCGGGGAGCTGTTTTTT.